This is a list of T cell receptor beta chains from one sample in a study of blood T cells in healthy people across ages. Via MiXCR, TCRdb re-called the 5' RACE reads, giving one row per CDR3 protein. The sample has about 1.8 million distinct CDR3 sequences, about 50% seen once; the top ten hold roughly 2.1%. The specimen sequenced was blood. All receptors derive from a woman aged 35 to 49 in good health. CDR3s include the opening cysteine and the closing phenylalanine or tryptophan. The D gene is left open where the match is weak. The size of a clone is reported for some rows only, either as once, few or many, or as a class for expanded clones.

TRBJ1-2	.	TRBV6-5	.	TGTGCCAGCAGTTACGAGCAGAACTATGGCTACACCTTC	CASSYEQNYGYTF
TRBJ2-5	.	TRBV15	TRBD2	TGTGCCACCAGCAGAGATCTAGCGGGGGCCGGGACCCAGTACTTC	CATSRDLAGAGTQYF
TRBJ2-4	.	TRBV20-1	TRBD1	TGCAGTGCTCTCCGTTTTGGAGGGACAGGGTCGGTGTTCGGGTTAAACATTCAGTACTTC	CSALRFGGTGSVFGLNIQYF
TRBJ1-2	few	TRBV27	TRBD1	TGTGCCAGCAGCTTGTACAGGGGCGCTAACTATGGCTACACCTTC	CASSLYRGANYGYTF
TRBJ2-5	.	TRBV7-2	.	TGTGCCAGCAGCTTCATAGGGGGGGGGTTAGAGACCCAGTACTTC	CASSFIGGGLETQYF
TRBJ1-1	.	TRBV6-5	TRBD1	TGTGCCAGCAGTTACGGCCTGGACAGGACGAACACTGAAGCTTTCTTT	CASSYGLDRTNTEAFF
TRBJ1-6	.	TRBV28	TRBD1	TGTGCCAGCAGGATCGGGACAGGGCTTTCACCCCTCCACTTT	CASRIGTGLSPLHF
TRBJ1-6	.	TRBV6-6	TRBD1	TGTGCCAGCAGTTACTCGCGGGACAGGGGAAATTCACCCCTCCACTTT	CASSYSRDRGNSPLHF
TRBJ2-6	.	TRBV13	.	TGTGCCAGCAGCTTAAAGACCGGACATCCCGACCCTCTTGGGGCCAACGTCCTGACTTTC	CASSLKTGHPDPLGANVLTF
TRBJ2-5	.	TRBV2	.	TGTGCCAGGCAGGGAACCCGGTACCAAGAGACCCAGTACTTC	CARQGTRYQETQYF
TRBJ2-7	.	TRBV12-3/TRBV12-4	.	TGTGCCAGCAGTGTGGACGGCAGGGGATCCGAGCAGTACTTC	CASSVDGRGSEQYF
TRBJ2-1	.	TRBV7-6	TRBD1	TGTGCCAGCAGCTTTGCTACAGGGGTCAGGAATGATCAGTTCTTC	CASSFATGVRNDQFF
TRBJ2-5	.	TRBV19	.	TGTGCCAGTAGTATAATGGGGGTTCAAGAGACCCAGTACTTC	CASSIMGVQETQYF
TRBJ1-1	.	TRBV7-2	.	TGTGCCAGCAGCTTATGGTTGGGGGGCATGGCTGAAGCTTTCTTT	CASSLWLGGMAEAFF
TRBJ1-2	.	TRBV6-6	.	TGTGCCAGCAGAGCCTCGGGGGTCTTTAACTATGGCTACACCTTC	CASRASGVFNYGYTF
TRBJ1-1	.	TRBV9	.	TGTGCCAGCAGCGAGGAAACTGAAGCTTTCTTT	CASSEETEAFF
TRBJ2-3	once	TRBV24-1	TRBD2	TGTGCCACCAGTGCACTAGCGGGGGGCGGAGATACGCAGTATTTT	CATSALAGGGDTQYF
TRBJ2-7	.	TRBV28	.	TGTGCCAGTTCCAGGGGTAGAGGTCCCTACGAGCAGTACTTC	CASSRGRGPYEQYF
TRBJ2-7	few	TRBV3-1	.	TGTGCCAGCAGCCCCGCTAGGGGCTACGAGCAGTACTTC	CASSPARGYEQYF
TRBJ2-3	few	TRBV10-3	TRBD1	TGTGCCATCAGTGGACAGGGGGGGACAGATACGCAGTATTTT	CAISGQGGTDTQYF
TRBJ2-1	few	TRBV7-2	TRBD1	TGTGCCAGCAGCAACTCCCGGGACAGGGGCAATGAGCAGTTCTTC	CASSNSRDRGNEQFF
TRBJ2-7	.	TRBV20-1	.	TGCAGTGCCGGGGGACAGAATCATGTCTACGCGCAGTACTTC	CSAGGQNHVYAQYF
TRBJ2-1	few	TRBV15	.	TGTGCCACCAGCAGAGATAGGGGGGGATCCTACAATGAGCAGTTCTTC	CATSRDRGGSYNEQFF
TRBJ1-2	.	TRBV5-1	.	TGCGCCAGCAGCTTGGATACGGTCGGATATGACTACACCTTC	CASSLDTVGYDYTF